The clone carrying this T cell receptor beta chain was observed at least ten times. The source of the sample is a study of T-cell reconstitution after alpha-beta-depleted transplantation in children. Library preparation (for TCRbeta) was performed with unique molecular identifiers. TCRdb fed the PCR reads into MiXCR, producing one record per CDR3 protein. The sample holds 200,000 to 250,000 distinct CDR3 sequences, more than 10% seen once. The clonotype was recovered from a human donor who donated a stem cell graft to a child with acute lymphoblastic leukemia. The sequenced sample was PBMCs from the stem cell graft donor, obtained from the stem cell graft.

CDR3 nucleotide sequence: TGTGCCAGCAGTTTCTCGGCGGGGGGCCTGCCAACGGGGACGCAGTATTTT. It yields the protein CASSFSAGGLPTGTQYF. The V call is TRBV28, the J call TRBJ2-3, with 8 bases identical to TRBD2. This CDR3 region has 17 residues. The germline CDR1 and CDR2 sequences are MDHEN and SYDVKM. V gave up 3 bases and J gave up 9 bases; unmatched junction bases: 17.